This TCR beta chain was obtained from a study of CD8+ T cells in alopecia areata. TCR sequencing used cDNA made by reverse transcription of extracted RNA. Sequenced by immunoSEQ multiplex PCR; TCRdb stores in-frame clones only, minus some. The table has 95,000 to 110,000 clones, around three fifths seen once; the top ten hold 8% to 10%. Source material: CD4+ T cells sorted from blood. The source of this sequence is a human donor in good health.

CDR3 DNA: TGTGCCAGCAGTGGCGACGGTCGTGAGCAGTTCTTC. Its translation is CASSGDGREQFF. The V and J genes are TRBV6-5 and TRBJ2-1; D is uncertain. This CDR3 contains 12 residues. The V gene lost 5 bases and the J gene lost 9 bases, with 11 bases spanning the gap. Germline CDR1 is MNHEY and CDR2 is SVGAGI.